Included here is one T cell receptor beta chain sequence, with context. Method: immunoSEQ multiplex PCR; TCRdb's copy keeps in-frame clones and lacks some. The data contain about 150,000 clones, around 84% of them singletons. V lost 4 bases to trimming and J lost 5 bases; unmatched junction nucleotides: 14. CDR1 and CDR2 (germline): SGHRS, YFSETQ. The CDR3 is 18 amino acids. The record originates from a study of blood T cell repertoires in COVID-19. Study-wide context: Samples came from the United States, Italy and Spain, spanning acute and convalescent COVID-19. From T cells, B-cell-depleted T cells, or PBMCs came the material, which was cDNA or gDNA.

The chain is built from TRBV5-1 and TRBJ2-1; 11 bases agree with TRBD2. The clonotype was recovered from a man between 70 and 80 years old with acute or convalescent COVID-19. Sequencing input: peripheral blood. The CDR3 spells CASSPTSGSMFTDNEQFF. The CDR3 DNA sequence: TGCGCCAGCAGCCCAACTAGCGGGAGTATGTTTACCGACAATGAGCAGTTCTTC.